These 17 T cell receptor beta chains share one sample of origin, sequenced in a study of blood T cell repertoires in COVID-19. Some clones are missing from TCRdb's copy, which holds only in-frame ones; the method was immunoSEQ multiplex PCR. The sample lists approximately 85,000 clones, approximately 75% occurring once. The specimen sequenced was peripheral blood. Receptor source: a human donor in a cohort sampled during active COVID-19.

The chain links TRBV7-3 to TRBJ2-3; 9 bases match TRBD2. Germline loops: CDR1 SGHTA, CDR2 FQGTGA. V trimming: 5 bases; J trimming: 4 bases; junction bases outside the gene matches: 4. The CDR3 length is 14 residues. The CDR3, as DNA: TGTGCCAGCAGCCTCTTAGCGGGGGCAGATACGCAGTATTTT. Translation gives CASSLLAGADTQYF.

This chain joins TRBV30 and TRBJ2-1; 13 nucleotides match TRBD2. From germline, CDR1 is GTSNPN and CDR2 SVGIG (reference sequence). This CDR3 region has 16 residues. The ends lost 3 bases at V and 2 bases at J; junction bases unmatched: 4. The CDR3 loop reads CAWRHGLAGAYNEQFF. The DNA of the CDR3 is TGTGCCTGGAGACATGGACTAGCGGGGGCCTACAATGAGCAGTTCTTC.

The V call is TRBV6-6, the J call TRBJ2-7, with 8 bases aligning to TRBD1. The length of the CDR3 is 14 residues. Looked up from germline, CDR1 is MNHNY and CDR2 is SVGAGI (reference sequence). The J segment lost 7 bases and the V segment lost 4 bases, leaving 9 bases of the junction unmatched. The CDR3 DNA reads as TGTGCCAGCAGTTCAGGGGGCCTCGGTCGTGAGCAGTACTTC. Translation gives CASSSGGLGREQYF.

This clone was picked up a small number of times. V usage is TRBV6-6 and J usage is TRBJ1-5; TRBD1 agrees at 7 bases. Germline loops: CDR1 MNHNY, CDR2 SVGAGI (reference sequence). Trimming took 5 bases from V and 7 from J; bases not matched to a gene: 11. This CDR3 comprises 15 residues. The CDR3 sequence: CASSPTGEQGQPQHF. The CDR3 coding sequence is TGTGCCAGCAGTCCTACAGGGGAGCAGGGGCAGCCCCAGCATTTT.

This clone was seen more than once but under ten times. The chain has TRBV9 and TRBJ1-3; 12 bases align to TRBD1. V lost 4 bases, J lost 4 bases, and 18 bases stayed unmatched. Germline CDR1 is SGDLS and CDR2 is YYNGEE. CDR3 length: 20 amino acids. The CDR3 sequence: CASSSGRGTGGLFFGNTIYF. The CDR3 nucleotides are TGTGCCAGCAGCTCAGGAAGGGGGACAGGGGGCCTTTTTTTCGGAAACACCATATATTTT.

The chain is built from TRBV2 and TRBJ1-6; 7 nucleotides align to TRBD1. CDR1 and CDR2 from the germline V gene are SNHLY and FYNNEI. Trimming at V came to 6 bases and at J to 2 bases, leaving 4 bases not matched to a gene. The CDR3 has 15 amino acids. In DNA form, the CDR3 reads TGTGCCAGCAGGTACAGGGGCACCTATAATTCACCCCTCCACTTT. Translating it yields CASRYRGTYNSPLHF.

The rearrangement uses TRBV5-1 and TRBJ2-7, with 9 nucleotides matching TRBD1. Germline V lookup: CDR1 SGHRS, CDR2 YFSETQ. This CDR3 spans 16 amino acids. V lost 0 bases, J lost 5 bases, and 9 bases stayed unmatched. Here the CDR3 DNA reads TGCGCCAGCAGCTTGGGTATCCGGGACAGGGTTAACGAGCAGTACTTC. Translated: CASSLGIRDRVNEQYF.

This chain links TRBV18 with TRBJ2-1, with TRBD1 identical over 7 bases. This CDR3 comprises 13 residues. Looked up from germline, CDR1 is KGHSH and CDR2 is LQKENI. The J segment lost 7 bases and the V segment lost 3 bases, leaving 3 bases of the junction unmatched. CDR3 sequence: CASSPGQSNEQFF. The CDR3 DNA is TGTGCCAGCTCACCGGGACAGAGTAATGAGCAGTTCTTC.

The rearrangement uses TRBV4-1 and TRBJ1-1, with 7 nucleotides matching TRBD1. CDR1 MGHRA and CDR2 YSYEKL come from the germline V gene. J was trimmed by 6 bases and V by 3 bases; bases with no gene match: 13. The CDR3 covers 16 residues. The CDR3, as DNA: TGCGCCAGCAGCCAGCCGGGACAGAAATTTCCGGCTGAAGCTTTCTTT. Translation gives CASSQPGQKFPAEAFF.

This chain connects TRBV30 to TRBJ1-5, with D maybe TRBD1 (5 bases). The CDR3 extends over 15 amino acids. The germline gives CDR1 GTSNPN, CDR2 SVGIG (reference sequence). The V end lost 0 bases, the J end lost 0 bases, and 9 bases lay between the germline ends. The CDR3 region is CAWSVPGVSNQPQHF. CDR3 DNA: TGTGCCTGGAGTGTCCCGGGGGTTAGCAATCAGCCCCAGCATTTT.

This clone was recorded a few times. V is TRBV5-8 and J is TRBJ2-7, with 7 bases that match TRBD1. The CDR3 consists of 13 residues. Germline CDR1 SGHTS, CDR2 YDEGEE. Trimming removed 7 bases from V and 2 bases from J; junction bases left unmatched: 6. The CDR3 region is CASELTGAYEQYF. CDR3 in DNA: TGTGCCAGCGAACTCACAGGGGCCTACGAGCAGTACTTC.

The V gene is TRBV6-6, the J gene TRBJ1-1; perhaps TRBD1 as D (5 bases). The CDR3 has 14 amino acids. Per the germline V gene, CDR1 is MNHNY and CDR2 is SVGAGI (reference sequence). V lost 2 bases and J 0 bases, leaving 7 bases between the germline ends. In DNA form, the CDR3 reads TGTGCCAGCAGTTACCTGACAGTGAACACTGAAGCTTTCTTT. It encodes CASSYLTVNTEAFF.

CDR3 DNA sequence: TGTGCCTCCGAGGGATATGGCTACACCTTC. It is translated as CASEGYGYTF. The J gene is TRBJ1-2, the V gene TRBV30, with D unresolved. The V gene lost 7 bases and the J gene lost 5 bases, with 8 bases spanning the gap. Germline CDR1 is GTSNPN and CDR2 is SVGIG (reference sequence). The CDR3 totals 10 residues.

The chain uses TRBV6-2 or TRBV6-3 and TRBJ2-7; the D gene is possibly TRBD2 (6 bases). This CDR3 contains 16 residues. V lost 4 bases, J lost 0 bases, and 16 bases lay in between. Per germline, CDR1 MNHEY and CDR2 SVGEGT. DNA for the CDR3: TGTGCCAGCAGTTCCCTCTGGACCGGGAGCTCCTACGAGCAGTACTTC. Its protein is CASSSLWTGSSYEQYF.

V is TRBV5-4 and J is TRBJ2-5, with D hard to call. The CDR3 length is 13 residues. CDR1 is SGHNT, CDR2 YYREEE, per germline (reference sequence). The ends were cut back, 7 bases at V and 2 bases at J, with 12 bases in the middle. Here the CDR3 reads CASSRTQQETQYF. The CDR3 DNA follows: TGTGCCAGCTCCCGAACACAACAAGAGACCCAGTACTTC.

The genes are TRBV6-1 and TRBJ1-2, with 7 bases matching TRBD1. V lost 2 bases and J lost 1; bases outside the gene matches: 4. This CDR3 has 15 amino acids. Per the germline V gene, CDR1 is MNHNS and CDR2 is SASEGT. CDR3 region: CASSEPGTVNYGYTF. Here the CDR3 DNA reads TGTGCCAGCAGTGAACCGGGGACAGTTAACTATGGCTACACCTTC.

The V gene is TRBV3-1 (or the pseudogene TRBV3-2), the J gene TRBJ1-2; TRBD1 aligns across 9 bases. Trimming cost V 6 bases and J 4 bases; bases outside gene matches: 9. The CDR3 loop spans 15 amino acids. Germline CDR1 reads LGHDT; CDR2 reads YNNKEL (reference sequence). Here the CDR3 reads CASRKQGASAYGYTF. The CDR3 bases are TGTGCCAGCAGGAAACAGGGGGCTTCTGCCTATGGCTACACCTTC.